The rows below give T cell receptor beta chains drawn from one sample of a study of early stage breast cancer tumors. The method was immunoSEQ multiplex PCR; TCRdb's version includes in-frame clones alone and lacks a portion of them. The sample yields some 70,000 clones, roughly three quarters seen once. What was sequenced was blood. These TCRs come from a person aged 60 to 70 with breast cancer. Each CDR3 is given without its conserved first and last residue. The order of the fields is V gene, CDR3 length, CDR3 protein.

V: TRBV28; length: 14; CDR3: ASSFPNRATGNTIY
V: TRBV7-2; length: 12; CDR3: ASSPLDWGGTQY
V: TRBV6-1; length: 12; CDR3: ASILDRTGYEQY
V: TRBV6-1; length: 11; CDR3: ASTLQGTDTQY
V: TRBV19; length: 14; CDR3: ASSTPGQLSNQPQH
V: TRBV13; length: 11; CDR3: ASSLGVSDTQY
V: TRBV7-9; length: 12; CDR3: ASSPIRMNTEAF
V: TRBV30; length: 11; CDR3: AWAERANQPQH
V: TRBV7-2; length: 15; CDR3: ASSLVWSGGRTGELF
V: TRBV11-2; length: 10; CDR3: ASSLIQTYLF
V: TRBV19; length: 15; CDR3: ASSQPGQGFSNQPQH
V: TRBV18; length: 13; CDR3: ASYPGTGGPREAF
V: TRBV19; length: 12; CDR3: ASSIIPPRWGYT
V: TRBV6-6; length: 14; CDR3: ASSYGGQGSNTEAF
V: TRBV7-9; length: 10; CDR3: ASSSPGPGQY
V: TRBV30; length: 12; CDR3: AWRGLAATDTQY
V: TRBV28; length: 10; CDR3: ASQGYTDTQY
V: TRBV19; length: 11; CDR3: ASRKQGYNEQF
V: TRBV18; length: 11; CDR3: ASSPLGGREQF
V: TRBV18; length: 12; CDR3: ASQTGARDAGYT
V: TRBV19; length: 11; CDR3: ASTTSGANVLT
V: TRBV28; length: 10; CDR3: ASSLQNYGYT
V: TRBV7-3; length: 12; CDR3: ASSGGTSGDTQY
V: TRBV19; length: 15; CDR3: ASSIGRSGVGANVLT
V: TRBV6-1; length: 12; CDR3: ASNDRSMNTEAF
V: TRBV19; length: 12; CDR3: ASSPTDRPTEAF
V: TRBV19; length: 12; CDR3: ASQGGTGQPPLH
V: TRBV5-1; length: 13; CDR3: ASSLDRGGTDTQY
V: TRBV7-3; length: 13; CDR3: ASSLTNSNTGELF
V: TRBV6-1; length: 12; CDR3: ASSEALNTHGYT
V: TRBV11-2; length: 14; CDR3: ASSSLVRGNTGELF
V: TRBV6-5; length: 11; CDR3: ATRDRGPYEQY
V: TRBV13; length: 12; CDR3: ASSPQPSGYEQY
V: TRBV19; length: 11; CDR3: ASSRQGMDGYT
V: TRBV20-1; length: 9; CDR3: SAIMGHEQY
V: TRBV7-2; length: 15; CDR3: ASSLHRGWGMGEKLF
V: TRBV6-6; length: 14; CDR3: ASSYKGSSGANVLT
V: TRBV7-2; length: 13; CDR3: ASSPGGDRIYGYT
V: TRBV27; length: 11; CDR3: ASTRTGDREQY
V: TRBV25-1; length: 15; CDR3: ASSASTSSGRDNEQF
V: TRBV7-6; length: 11; CDR3: ASSPPPEVEQF
V: TRBV6-1; length: 12; CDR3: ASIRTGAVDTQY
V: TRBV29-1; length: 12; CDR3: SAKGGDSYNEQF